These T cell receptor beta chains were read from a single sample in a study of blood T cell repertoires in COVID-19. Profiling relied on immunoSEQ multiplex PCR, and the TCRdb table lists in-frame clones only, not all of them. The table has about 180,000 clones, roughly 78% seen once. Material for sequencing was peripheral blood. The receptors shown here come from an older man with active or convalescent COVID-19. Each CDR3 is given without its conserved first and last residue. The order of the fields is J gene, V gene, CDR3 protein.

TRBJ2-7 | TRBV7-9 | ASRPEVAYEQY
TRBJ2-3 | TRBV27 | ASSSLLAGGADTQY
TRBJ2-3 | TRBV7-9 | ASIPSDSWDTQY
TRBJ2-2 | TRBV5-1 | ASSRDRVAGELF
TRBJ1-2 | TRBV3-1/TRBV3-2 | ASSQDSGFGYGYT
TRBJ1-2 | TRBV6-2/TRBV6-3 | ASSYSLQGGYT
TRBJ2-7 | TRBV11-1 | ASSPGQGTYEQY
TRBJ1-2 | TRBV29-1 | SVERDREFHGYT
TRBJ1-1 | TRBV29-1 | SVALNRGDTEAF
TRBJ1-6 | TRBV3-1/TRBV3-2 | ASSPRGGEHSPLH
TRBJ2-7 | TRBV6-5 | ASCSGTSYEQY
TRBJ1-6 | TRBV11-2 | ASSLIVYDSPLH
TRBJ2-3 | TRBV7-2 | ASSPQGQSRNTQY
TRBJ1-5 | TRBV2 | ASSENRGSVQPQH
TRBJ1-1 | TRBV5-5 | ASSLAYQDTEAF
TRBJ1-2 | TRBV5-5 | ASSRTTGDANYGYT
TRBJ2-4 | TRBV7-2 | ASSPTGTGRNIQY
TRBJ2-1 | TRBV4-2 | ASSQGLAGGLDNEQF
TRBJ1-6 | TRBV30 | AWSVLEFSILH
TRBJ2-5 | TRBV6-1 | ASSAPTGAGQETQY
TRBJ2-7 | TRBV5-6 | ASSLEQEQY
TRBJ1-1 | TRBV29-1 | SVRQGQAAEAF
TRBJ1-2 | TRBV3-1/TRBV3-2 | ASSQAGVGYT
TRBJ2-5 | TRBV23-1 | ASDPTTGLYQETQY
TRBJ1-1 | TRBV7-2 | ASKATGVTEAF
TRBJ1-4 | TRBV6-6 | ASSDEGGVDRKLF
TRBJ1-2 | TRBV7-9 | ASSPGRGYGYT
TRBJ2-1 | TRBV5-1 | ASSVGRTDYNEQF
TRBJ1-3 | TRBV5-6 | ASSLPGLINTIY
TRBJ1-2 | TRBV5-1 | ASSPSAGGTFGYT
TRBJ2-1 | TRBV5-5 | ASSFGGASYNEQF
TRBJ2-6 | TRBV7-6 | ASSALPSSGANVLT
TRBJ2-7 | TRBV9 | ASSVNERYEQY
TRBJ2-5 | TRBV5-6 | ASSFVAGGQETQY
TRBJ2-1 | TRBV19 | ASRSTSVSYNEQF
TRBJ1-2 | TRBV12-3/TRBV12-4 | ASSRQGNGYT
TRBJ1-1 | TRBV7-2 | ASSPGIANTEAF
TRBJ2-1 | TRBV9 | ASTEEGQGVDEQF
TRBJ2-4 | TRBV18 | ASSSGRKNIQY
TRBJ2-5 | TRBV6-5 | ASRATRETQY
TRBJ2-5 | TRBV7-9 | ASSRPGLGGAAQY
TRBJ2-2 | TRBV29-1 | SVEVAQRNTGELF
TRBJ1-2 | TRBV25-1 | ASSESLGYT
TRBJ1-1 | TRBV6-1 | ASSEALGGPNTEAF
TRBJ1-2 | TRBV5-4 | ASSLDSYGYT
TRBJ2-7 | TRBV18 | ASSRGLEGEQY
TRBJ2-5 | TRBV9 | ASSVAPAGETQY
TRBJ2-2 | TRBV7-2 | ASSSPASADTGELF
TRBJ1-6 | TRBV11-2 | ASSYHTGANSPLH
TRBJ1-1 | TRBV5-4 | ASSLDGGRPNTEAF
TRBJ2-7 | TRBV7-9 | ASSLMRGGASEQY
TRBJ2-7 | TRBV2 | ASSDFGSSYEQY
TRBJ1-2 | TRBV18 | ASSPLRGGYT
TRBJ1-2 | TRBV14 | ASSQWTGEDGYT
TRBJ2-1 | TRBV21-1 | ASIHWGGKGNEQF